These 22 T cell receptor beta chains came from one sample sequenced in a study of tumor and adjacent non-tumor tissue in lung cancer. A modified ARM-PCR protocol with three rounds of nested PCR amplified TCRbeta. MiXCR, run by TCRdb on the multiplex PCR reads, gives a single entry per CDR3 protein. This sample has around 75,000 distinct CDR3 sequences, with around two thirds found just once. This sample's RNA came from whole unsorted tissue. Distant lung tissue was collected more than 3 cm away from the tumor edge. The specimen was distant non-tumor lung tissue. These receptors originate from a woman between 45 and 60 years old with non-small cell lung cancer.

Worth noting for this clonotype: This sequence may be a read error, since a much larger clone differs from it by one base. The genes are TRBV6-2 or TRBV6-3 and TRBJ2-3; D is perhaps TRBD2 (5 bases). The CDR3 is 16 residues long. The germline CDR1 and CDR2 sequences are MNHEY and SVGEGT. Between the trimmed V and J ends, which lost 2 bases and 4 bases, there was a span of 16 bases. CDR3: CASSYRRGIGADTQYF. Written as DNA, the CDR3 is TGTGCCAGCAGTTACCGTCGAGGGATAGGAGCAGATACGCAGTATTTT.

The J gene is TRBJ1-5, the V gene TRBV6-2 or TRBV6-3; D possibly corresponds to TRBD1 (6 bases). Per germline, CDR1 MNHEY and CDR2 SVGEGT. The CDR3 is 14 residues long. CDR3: CIIRPGGANQPQHF. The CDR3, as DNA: TGTATCATCAGACCGGGGGGCGCCAATCAGCCCCAGCATTTT.

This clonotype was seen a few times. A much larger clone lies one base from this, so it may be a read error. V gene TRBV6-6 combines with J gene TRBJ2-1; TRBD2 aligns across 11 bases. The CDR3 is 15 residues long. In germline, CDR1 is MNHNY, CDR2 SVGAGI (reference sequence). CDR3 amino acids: CVSSYLAGGYNEQFF. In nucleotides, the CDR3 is TGTGTCAGCAGTTACCTAGCGGGAGGCTACAATGAGCAGTTCTTC.

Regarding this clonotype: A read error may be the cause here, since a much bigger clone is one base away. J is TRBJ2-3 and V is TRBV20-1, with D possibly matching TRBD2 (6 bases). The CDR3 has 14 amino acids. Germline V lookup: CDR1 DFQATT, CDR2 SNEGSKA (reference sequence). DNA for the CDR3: TGCAGTGCTAGTTGGAAATCGGGAGTAGATAAGCAGTATTTT. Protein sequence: CSASWKSGVDKQYF.

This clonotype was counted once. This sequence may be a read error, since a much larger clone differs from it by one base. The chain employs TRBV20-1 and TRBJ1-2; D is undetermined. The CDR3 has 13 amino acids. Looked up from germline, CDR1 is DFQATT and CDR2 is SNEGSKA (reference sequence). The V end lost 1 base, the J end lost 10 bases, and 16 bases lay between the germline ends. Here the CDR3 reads CSARVPWARVYTF. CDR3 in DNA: TGCAGTGCTAGAGTTCCGTGGGCTAGGGTCTACACCTTC.

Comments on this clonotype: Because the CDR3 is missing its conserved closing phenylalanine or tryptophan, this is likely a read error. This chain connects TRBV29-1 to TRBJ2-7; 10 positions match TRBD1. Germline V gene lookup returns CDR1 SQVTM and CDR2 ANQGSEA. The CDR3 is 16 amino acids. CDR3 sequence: CGAVGTGAGDSYEQYI. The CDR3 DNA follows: TGCGGCGCTGTCGGGACAGGGGCCGGGGACTCCTACGAGCAGTACATC.

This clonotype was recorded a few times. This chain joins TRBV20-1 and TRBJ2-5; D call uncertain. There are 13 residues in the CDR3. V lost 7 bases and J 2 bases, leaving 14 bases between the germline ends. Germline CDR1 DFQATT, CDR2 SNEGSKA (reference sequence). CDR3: CSGGRISQETQYF. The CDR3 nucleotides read TGCAGTGGAGGACGGATAAGTCAAGAGACCCAGTACTTC.

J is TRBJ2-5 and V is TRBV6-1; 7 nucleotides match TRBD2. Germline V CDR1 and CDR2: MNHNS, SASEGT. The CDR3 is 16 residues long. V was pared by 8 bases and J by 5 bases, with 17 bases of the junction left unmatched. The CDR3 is CASSQRRGIRTETQYF. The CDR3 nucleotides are TGTGCCAGCTCCCAAAGGCGGGGGATTCGAACGGAGACCCAGTACTTC.

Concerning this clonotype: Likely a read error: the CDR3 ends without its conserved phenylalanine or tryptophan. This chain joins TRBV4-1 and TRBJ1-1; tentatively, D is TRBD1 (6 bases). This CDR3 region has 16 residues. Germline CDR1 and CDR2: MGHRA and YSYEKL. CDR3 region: CASSQDRYRANSEAFS. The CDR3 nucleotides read TGCGCCAGCAGTCAAGATCGTTACAGGGCGAACAGTGAAGCTTTCTCT.

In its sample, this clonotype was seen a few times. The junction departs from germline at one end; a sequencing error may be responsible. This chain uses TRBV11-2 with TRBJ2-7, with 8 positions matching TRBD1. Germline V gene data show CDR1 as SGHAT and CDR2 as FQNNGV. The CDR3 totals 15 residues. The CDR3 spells CASSSGTGRIYKQHF. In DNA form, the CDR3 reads TGTGCCAGCAGCTCGGGGACAGGCCGGATCTACAAGCAGCACTTC.

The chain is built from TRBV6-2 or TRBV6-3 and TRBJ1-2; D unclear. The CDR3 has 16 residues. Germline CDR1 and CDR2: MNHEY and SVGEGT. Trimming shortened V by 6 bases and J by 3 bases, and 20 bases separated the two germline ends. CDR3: CASSPQSAIRDYGYTF. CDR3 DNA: TGTGCCAGCAGCCCTCAGTCCGCGATAAGGGACTATGGCTACACCTTC.

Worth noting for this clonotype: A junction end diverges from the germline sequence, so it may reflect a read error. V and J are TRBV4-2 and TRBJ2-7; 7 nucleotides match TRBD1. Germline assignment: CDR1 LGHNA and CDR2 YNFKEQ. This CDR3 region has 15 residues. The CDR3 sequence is CTSSEALGQSYEQYF. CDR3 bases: TGTACCAGCAGCGAAGCCCTGGGACAGTCTTACGAGCAGTACTTC.

Written as DNA, the CDR3 is TGTGCCAGCAGTGAGCAAAAAAGCAATCAGCCCCAGCATTTT. Protein sequence: CASSEQKSNQPQHF. The rearrangement links TRBV6-1 to TRBJ1-5; D not resolved. CDR3 length: 14 amino acids. With 3 bases removed from V and 1 base from J, the gap between germline ends came to 7 bases. The germline V gene has CDR1 MNHNS and CDR2 SASEGT.

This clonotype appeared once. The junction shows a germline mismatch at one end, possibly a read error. The DNA for the CDR3 is TGCAGTGCACGCCGACTCGGGATGGAGAATAACTCACCCCTCCACTTT. This translates into CSARRLGMENNSPLHF. V usage is TRBV20-1 and J usage is TRBJ1-6; D uncertain. This CDR3 spans 16 amino acids. CDR1 DFQATT and CDR2 SNEGSKA come from the germline V gene (reference sequence).

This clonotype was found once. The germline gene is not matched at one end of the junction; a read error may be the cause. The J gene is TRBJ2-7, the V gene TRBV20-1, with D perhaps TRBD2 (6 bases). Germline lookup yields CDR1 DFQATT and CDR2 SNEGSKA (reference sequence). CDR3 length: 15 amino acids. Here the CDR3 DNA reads TGCAGTGCTACTACGGGACTCGGCGATTCCTACGAGCAGTACTTT. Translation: CSATTGLGDSYEQYF.

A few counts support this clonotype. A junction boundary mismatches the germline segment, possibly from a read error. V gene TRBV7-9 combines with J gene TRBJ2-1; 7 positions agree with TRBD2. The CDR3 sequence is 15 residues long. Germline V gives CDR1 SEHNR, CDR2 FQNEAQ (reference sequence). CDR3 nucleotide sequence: TGTGTCAGCAGCGCCACTAGCGTCCCTTACGATGAGCAGTTCTTC. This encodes CVSSATSVPYDEQFF. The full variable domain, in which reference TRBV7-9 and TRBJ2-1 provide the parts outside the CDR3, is DTGVSQNPRHKITKRGQNVTFRCDPISEHNRLYWYRQTLGQGPEFLTYFQNEAQLEKSRLLSDRFSAERPKGSFSTLEIQRTEQGDSAMYLCVSSATSVPYDEQFFGPGTRLTVL.

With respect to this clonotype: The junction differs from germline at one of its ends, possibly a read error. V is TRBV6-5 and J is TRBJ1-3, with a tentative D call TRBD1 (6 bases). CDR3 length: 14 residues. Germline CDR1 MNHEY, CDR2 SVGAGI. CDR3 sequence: CGSGQSSSGNTIYF. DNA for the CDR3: TGTGGCAGCGGACAGTCATCCTCTGGAAATACCATATATTTT.

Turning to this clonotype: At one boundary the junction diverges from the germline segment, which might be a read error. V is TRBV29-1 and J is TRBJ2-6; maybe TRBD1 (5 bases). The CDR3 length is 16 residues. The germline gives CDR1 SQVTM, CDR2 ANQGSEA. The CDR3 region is CSVEDLEGDGANVLTF. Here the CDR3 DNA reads TGCAGTGTTGAAGACCTTGAAGGGGATGGGGCCAACGTCCTGACTTTC. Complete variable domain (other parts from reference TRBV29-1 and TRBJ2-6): SAVISQKPSRDICQRGTSLTIQCQVDSQVTMMFWYRQQPGQSLTLIATANQGSEATYESGFVIDKFPISRPNLTFSTLTVSNMSPEDSSIYLCSVEDLEGDGANVLTFGAGSRLTVL.

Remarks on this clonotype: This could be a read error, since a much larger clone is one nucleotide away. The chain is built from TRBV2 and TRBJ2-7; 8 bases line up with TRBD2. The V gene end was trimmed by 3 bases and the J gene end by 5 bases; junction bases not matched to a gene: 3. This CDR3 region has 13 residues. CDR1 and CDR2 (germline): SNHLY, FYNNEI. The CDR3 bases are TGTGCCAGCAGTGACGGGAGGGGGAACGAGCAGTACTTC. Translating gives CASSDGRGNEQYF.

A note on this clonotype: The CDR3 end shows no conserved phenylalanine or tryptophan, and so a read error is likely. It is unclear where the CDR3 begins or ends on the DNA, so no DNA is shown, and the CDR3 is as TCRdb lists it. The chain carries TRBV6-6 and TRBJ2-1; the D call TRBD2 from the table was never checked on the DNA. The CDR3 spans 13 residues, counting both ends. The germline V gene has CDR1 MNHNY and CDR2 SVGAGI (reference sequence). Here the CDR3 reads CASNGLAGVRGFL.

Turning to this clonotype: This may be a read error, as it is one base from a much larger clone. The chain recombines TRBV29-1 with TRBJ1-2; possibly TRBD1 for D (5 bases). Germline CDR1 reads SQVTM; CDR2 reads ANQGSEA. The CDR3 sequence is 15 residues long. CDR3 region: CSVEDFSGRDYRYTF. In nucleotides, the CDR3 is TGCAGCGTTGAAGATTTTAGCGGGCGGGACTATCGCTACACCTTC.

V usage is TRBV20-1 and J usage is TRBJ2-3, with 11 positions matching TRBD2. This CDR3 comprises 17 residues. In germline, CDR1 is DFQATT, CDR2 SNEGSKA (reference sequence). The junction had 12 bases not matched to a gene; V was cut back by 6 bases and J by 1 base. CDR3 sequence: CSAGGPGTSGRTDTQYF. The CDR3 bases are TGCAGTGCAGGGGGCCCCGGGACTAGCGGTCGCACAGATACGCAGTATTTT.